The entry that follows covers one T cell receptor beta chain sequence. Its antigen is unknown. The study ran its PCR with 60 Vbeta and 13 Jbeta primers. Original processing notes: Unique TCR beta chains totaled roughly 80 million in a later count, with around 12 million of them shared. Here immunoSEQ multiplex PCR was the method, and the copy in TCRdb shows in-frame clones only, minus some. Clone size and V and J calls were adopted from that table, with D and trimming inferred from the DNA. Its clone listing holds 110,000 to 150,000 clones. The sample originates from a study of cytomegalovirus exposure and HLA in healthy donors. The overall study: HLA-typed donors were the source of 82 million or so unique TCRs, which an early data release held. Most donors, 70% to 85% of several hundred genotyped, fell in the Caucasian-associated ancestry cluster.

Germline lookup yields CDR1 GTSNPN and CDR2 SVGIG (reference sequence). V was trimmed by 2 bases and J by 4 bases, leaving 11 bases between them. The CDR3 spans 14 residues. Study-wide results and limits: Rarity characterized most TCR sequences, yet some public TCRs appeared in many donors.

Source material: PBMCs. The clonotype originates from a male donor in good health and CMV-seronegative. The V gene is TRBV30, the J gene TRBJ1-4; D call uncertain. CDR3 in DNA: TGTGCCTGGAGTCGTAGCAGCGTTAATGAAAAACTGTTTTTT. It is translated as CAWSRSSVNEKLFF.